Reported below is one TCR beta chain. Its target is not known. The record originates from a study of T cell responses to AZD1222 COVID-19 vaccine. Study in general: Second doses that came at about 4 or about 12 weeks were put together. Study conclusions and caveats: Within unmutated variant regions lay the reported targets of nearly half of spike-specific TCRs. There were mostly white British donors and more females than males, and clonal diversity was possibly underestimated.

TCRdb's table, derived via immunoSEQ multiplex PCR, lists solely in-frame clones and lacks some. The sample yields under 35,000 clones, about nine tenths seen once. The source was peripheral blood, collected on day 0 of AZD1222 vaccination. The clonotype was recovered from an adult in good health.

The CDR3 reads CATSRDAGRRSNQPQHF. In nucleotides, the CDR3 is TGTGCCACCAGCAGAGATGCAGGACGTCGGTCCAATCAGCCCCAGCATTTT. The chain joins TRBV15 to TRBJ1-5; D not resolved. Deletions cut 0 bases from V and 3 bases from J, with 15 bases between. This CDR3 is 17 amino acids long. Germline loops: CDR1 LNHNV, CDR2 YYDKDF (reference sequence).